This TCR beta chain was sequenced during a study of CD8 T cells in ankylosing spondylitis. In regard to this clonotype: Its antigen is currently unknown.

The CDR3 totals 14 residues. V lost 1 base to trimming and J lost 2 bases, with 7 bases between them. The germline CDR1 and CDR2 sequences are SGHTA and FQGTGA. Library preparation for TCR beta used quantitative 5'-RACE with molecular barcodes. MiXCR was run by TCRdb on the 5' RACE reads, yielding one entry per CDR3 protein. The data hold 390,000 or so distinct CDR3 sequences, with approximately 20% observed a single time. Findings of the study overall: CD8+ by phenotype, disease-linked clones were relatively rare in peripheral blood. Significant enrichment of disease-linked clones was reportedly seen in matched ankylosing spondylitis synovial fluid. Within ankylosing spondylitis blood, a TCR beta motif made up of several highly homologous variants appeared to be characteristic. Both synovial fluid and blood in reactive arthritis had previously been reported to carry some motif variants.

V gene TRBV7-3 combines with J gene TRBJ2-3; D uncertain. Sequencing input: blood, either unsorted or a sorted T cell fraction (not recorded which). The clonotype comes from a male donor with ankylosing spondylitis. CDR3 coding DNA: TGTGCCAGCAGCTTAATCCGAAACACAGATACGCAGTATTTT. This codes for CASSLIRNTDTQYF.